These 22 T cell receptor beta chains came from one sample sequenced in a study of tumor-infiltrating lymphocytes in localized non-small cell lung cancer. Repertoires were generated with immunoSEQ multiplex PCR, while TCRdb's copy carries only in-frame clones and drops some. The table lists 15,000 to 20,000 clones, about 84% of them singletons. Sequenced sample: uninvolved lung tissue not adjacent to the tumor. Receptor source: a human donor with non-small cell lung cancer.

CDR3 sequence reads: CASRRGQSNTGELFF. The CDR3, as DNA: TGCGCCAGCAGACGAGGACAGAGTAACACCGGGGAGCTGTTTTTT. The gene calls are TRBV5-1 and TRBJ2-2, with D perhaps matching TRBD1 (6 bases). V dropped 5 bases and J dropped 2 bases, with 13 bases sitting between them. Germline CDR1 SGHRS, CDR2 YFSETQ. The CDR3 has 15 residues.

V gene TRBV2 combines with J gene TRBJ2-1; D tentatively reads TRBD1 or TRBD2 (5 bases each). The CDR3 loop spans 14 amino acids. Germline V gene data show CDR1 as SNHLY and CDR2 as FYNNEI. V was cut by 4 bases and J by 6 bases, with 13 bases left in between. CDR3 in amino acids: CASSGREGRNEQFF. As DNA, the CDR3 is TGTGCCAGCAGTGGGAGAGAGGGACGCAATGAGCAGTTCTTC.

The sample holds a few counts of this clone. The chain employs TRBV19 and TRBJ1-2; TRBD1 matches at 9 bases. Germline V lookup: CDR1 LNHDA, CDR2 SQIVND (reference sequence). With V trimmed by 8 bases and J by 8 bases, 9 bases remained unmatched. The CDR3 extends over 13 amino acids. CDR3 sequence reads: CASATGTGTGYTF. The CDR3 DNA reads TGTGCCAGTGCGACCGGGACAGGGACGGGCTACACCTTC.

This chain joins TRBV5-4 and TRBJ1-2; TRBD1 agrees at 7 bases. The CDR3 covers 15 residues. With V trimmed by 4 bases and J by 2 bases, 8 bases remained unmatched. CDR1 is SGHNT and CDR2 is YYREEE in the germline V gene (reference sequence). CDR3: CASSPDPTGNYGYTF. In nucleotides, the CDR3 is TGTGCCAGCAGCCCCGACCCGACAGGGAACTATGGCTACACCTTC.

The chain links TRBV28 to TRBJ2-1; D possibly corresponds to TRBD1 (5 bases). The CDR3 spans 15 residues. CDR1 is MDHEN, CDR2 SYDVKM, per germline. V lost 2 bases and J lost 6, with 14 bases in between. In DNA form, the CDR3 reads TGTGCCAGCAGTTTAAGGGGAACGAAGAGCAATGAGCAGTTCTTC. This sequence encodes CASSLRGTKSNEQFF. Together with reference TRBV28 and TRBJ2-1, the CDR3 gives the full variable domain: DVKVTQSSRYLVKRTGEKVFLECVQDMDHENMFWYRQDPGLGLRLIYFSYDVKMKEKGDIPEGYSVSREKKERFSLILESASTNQTSMYLCASSLRGTKSNEQFFGPGTRLTVL.

The chain links TRBV5-6 to TRBJ2-1; 9 nucleotides agree with TRBD2. Trimming removed 2 bases from V and 5 bases from J; junction bases left unmatched: 5. Germline V gene data show CDR1 as SGHDT and CDR2 as YYEEEE. This CDR3 comprises 15 residues. The CDR3 spells CASSFRLAGDNEQFF. CDR3 DNA: TGTGCCAGCAGCTTCCGTTTAGCGGGAGACAATGAGCAGTTCTTC.

The chain combines TRBV6-5 with TRBJ2-5, with TRBD2 matching over 8 bases. The CDR3 covers 15 residues. Per germline, CDR1 MNHEY and CDR2 SVGAGI. The V and J ends lost 4 bases and 2 bases, in that order; junction bases with no gene match: 6. As DNA, the CDR3 is TGTGCCAGCAGTTCCCGGGCGGGAGGACAAGAGACCCAGTACTTC. Protein product: CASSSRAGGQETQYF.

CDR3 loop: CASTRGRSAGEQYF. CDR3 coding DNA: TGCGCCAGTACAAGGGGCAGGTCGGCTGGCGAGCAGTACTTC. V is TRBV5-1 and J is TRBJ2-7; the D gene is possibly TRBD1 (5 bases). This CDR3 has 14 residues. The V end lost 8 bases, the J end lost 6 bases, and 21 bases lay between the germline ends. Germline V gene lookup returns CDR1 SGHRS and CDR2 YFSETQ.

This clone was detected a few times. The chain carries TRBV10-3 and TRBJ2-5, with D perhaps given as TRBD1 or TRBD2 (5 bases each). CDR1 ENHRY and CDR2 SYGVKD come from the germline V gene. Trimming removed 0 bases from V and 8 bases from J, with 13 bases in between. The CDR3 sequence is 14 residues long. CDR3 region: CAISESSGTPTQYF. The CDR3 DNA reads TGTGCCATCAGTGAGTCCTCGGGGACCCCAACCCAGTACTTC.

The chain carries TRBV5-5 and TRBJ2-7; D is possibly TRBD1 or TRBD2 (5 bases each). With 2 bases removed from V and 3 bases from J, the gap between germline ends came to 15 bases. The germline V gene has CDR1 SGHKS and CDR2 YYEKEE (reference sequence). This CDR3 region has 15 residues. CDR3 residues: CASSFRGEEFYEQYF. The CDR3 DNA follows: TGTGCCAGCAGCTTCCGGGGCGAGGAGTTCTACGAGCAGTACTTC. Full variable domain (outside the CDR3, taken from reference TRBV5-5 and TRBJ2-7): DAGVTQSPTHLIKTRGQQVTLRCSPISGHKSVSWYQQVLGQGPQFIFQYYEKEERGRGNFPDRFSARQFPNYSSELNVNALLLGDSALYLCASSFRGEEFYEQYFGPGTRLTVT.

V usage is TRBV5-1 and J usage is TRBJ2-2, with 8 bases lining up with TRBD1. V dropped 4 bases and J dropped 5; count of bases not matched to a gene: 10. Germline lookup yields CDR1 SGHRS and CDR2 YFSETQ. There are 16 residues in the CDR3. The DNA for the CDR3 is TGCGCCAGCAGCCCAGACGCCACAGGGGGAACCGGGGAGCTGTTTTTT. It translates to CASSPDATGGTGELFF.

The rearrangement links TRBV4-1 to TRBJ2-1; 9 nucleotides agree with TRBD1. Trimming cost V 2 bases and J 3 bases; bases outside gene matches: 2. The germline CDR1 and CDR2 sequences are MGHRA and YSYEKL. The CDR3 length is 15 residues. The CDR3 is CASSQRQGGYNEQFF. CDR3 in DNA: TGCGCCAGCAGCCAAAGACAGGGGGGCTACAATGAGCAGTTCTTC.

The chain joins TRBV9 to TRBJ2-2; the D is unclear. The CDR3 extends over 14 amino acids. Germline V gives CDR1 SGDLS, CDR2 YYNGEE. Between the trimmed V and J ends, which lost 0 bases and 8 bases, there was a span of 11 bases. CDR3 sequence reads: CASSVGGLSGELFF. For the CDR3, the DNA is TGTGCCAGCAGCGTAGGAGGCTTATCTGGGGAGCTGTTTTTT.

The chain uses TRBV27 and TRBJ1-5, with D perhaps matching TRBD1 (6 bases). Trimming took off 5 bases at V and 4 bases at J, with 12 bases between the two ends. CDR1 is MNHEY and CDR2 is SMNVEV in the germline V gene (reference sequence). CDR3 length equals 14 residues. CDR3 loop: CASSAYRVNQPQHF. As DNA, the CDR3 is TGTGCCAGCAGTGCCTACAGGGTAAATCAGCCCCAGCATTTT.

V usage is TRBV6-5 and J usage is TRBJ1-1; the D is unclear. Germline V gene sequence: CDR1 MNHEY, CDR2 SVGAGI. Trimming took 4 bases from V and 6 from J, leaving 15 bases between them. There are 14 residues in the CDR3. The CDR3 DNA reads TGTGCCAGCAGTTTGATTGGTGTAGGCTCTGAAGCTTTCTTT. This gives the protein CASSLIGVGSEAFF.

V and J are TRBV28 and TRBJ2-7, with no clear D. Per germline, CDR1 MDHEN and CDR2 SYDVKM. The V gene lost 6 bases and the J gene lost 1 base, with 22 bases spanning the gap. This CDR3 region has 17 residues. CDR3 protein: CASRSAAVDSTSYEQYF. The CDR3 DNA reads TGTGCCAGCAGATCCGCCGCAGTAGACTCTACTTCCTACGAGCAGTACTTC.

The gene calls are TRBV4-2 and TRBJ1-4; D gene unclear. The CDR3 runs to 15 residues. Germline V lookup: CDR1 LGHNA, CDR2 YNFKEQ. Trimming took off 0 bases at V and 5 bases at J, with 10 bases between the two ends. The CDR3 is CASSQEGPLNEKLFF. Here the CDR3 DNA reads TGTGCCAGCAGCCAAGAGGGCCCCCTCAATGAAAAACTGTTTTTT.

The V and J genes are TRBV10-1 and TRBJ2-5; 9 bases line up with TRBD2. Germline V gene sequence: CDR1 WNHNN, CDR2 SYGVQD (reference sequence). The junction had 2 bases not matched to a gene; V was cut back by 6 bases and J by 3 bases. The CDR3 contains 13 residues. The CDR3, as DNA: TGCGCCAGCAGCGTAGCGGGAGAAGAGACCCAGTACTTC. This translates into CASSVAGEETQYF.

V gene TRBV19 combines with J gene TRBJ1-2, with D maybe TRBD1 (5 bases). V lost 7 bases, J lost 5 bases, and 20 bases lay in between. The V gene's germline CDR1 is LNHDA and CDR2 SQIVND (reference sequence). This CDR3 contains 15 residues. DNA of the CDR3: TGTGCCAGTACCAAAAATGCCCGACAGTGGTATGGCTACACCTTC. This codes for CASTKNARQWYGYTF.

The rearrangement uses TRBV5-1 and TRBJ2-7; D is possibly TRBD1 (5 bases). V lost 0 bases and J 5 bases, leaving 12 bases between the germline ends. The CDR3 runs to 14 residues. Per the germline V gene, CDR1 is SGHRS and CDR2 is YFSETQ. The CDR3, as DNA: TGCGCCAGCAGCTTGGAGGCAGGGCTGCACGAGCAGTACTTC. The encoded protein is CASSLEAGLHEQYF.

In this sample, this clone turned up a few times. V and J are TRBV18 and TRBJ1-1; D unclear. The CDR3 contains 13 residues. Germline CDR1 reads KGHSH; CDR2 reads LQKENI. The germline V and J ends were trimmed by 2 bases and 4 bases, with 8 bases remaining between them. The CDR3 coding sequence is TGTGCCAGCTCACCAAATGGGTTCACTGAAGCTTTCTTT. This gives the protein CASSPNGFTEAFF.

The CDR3 region has the DNA TGTGCCAGCAGTTTCGGGCAGTTGAACACCGGGGAGCTGTTTTTT. Its protein is CASSFGQLNTGELFF. The chain recombines TRBV27 with TRBJ2-2; D gene uncertain. Germline V gene lookup returns CDR1 MNHEY and CDR2 SMNVEV (reference sequence). There are 15 residues in the CDR3. The V and J ends lost 3 bases and 1 base respectively, with 9 bases between them.